This TCR beta chain was identified in a study of blood T cell repertoires in COVID-19. The CDR3 has 16 residues. The V and J ends lost 9 bases and 5 bases, in that order; junction bases with no gene match: 17. Germline V gene sequence: CDR1 LNHDA, CDR2 SQIVND (reference sequence). Ages ranged from about 18 to 100 years, with residence in around 24 US areas. Cohort 3 recovery required two negative PCRs, clearance, or symptom resolution. In the original processing: Reference gene primers were amplified, and this amplification served to estimate nucleated cell counts. TCRdb's copy holds only in-frame clones and misses some; the assay was immunoSEQ multiplex PCR. V and J calls and clone size are given by that table; D and trimming were obtained from the DNA. The sample includes fewer than 200,000 clones, around 83% of them seen just once.

The sample comprised PBMCs or T cells enriched from blood (not recorded which). The sequence was collected from a man aged 50 or older who had recovered from COVID-19. This chain links TRBV19 with TRBJ2-7; TRBD1 matches at 9 bases. The DNA for the CDR3 is TGTGCCAGCAAGATGAAACCGGGACAGGGACACCACGAGCAGTACTTC. Its translation: CASKMKPGQGHHEQYF.